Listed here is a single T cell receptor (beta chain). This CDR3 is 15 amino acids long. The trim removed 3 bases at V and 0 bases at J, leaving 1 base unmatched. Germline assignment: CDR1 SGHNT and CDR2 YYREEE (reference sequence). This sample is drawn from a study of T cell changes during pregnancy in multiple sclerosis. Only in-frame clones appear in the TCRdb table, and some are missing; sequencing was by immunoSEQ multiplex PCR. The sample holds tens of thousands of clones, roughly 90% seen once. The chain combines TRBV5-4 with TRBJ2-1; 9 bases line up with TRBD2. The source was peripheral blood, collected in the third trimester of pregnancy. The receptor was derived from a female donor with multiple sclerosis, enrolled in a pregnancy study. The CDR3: CASSSTSGSYNEQFF. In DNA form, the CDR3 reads TGTGCCAGCAGCTCGACTAGCGGCTCCTACAATGAGCAGTTCTTC.